This T cell receptor beta chain appears in the sequencing data of a study of response to subunit inactivated influenza vaccine (dated by TCRdb to the late 2010s). Describing the broader study: Deep quantitative T cell receptor repertoire profiling was used in the study to track responses to a trivalent subunit inactivated influenza vaccine. Overall study outcomes, separate from this receptor: It was suggested by the authors that each seasonal influenza vaccination may recruit only a limited number of new T cells.

CDR3 length: 12 amino acids, cysteine to phenylalanine. Just CDR3 DNA is preserved here, 36 bases in frame from base 1. V and J lose 8 bases and 3 bases, and a span of 8 bases separates them. Taken from the germline V gene, the CDR1 and CDR2 loops are MNHEY and SVGEGT. The library was prepared using RT-PCR. Reads for this sample came from an Illumina HiSeq 2500. TCRdb took the public reads, trimmed them with fastp at Q25, ran MiXCR for clone calling and kept in-frame beta chains. Each CDR3 protein gets just one entry, which takes the most common genes and DNA from the rows behind it. Present in this sample are hundreds of thousands of distinct CDR3 sequences, around 16% of which were seen just once. In total, the top ten clones hold about 9.9% of the sample. This clonotype was seen only a few times. Its antigen specificity is not known. No clone much larger than this one lies a single base away; base qualities are absent.

The sequence was collected from a man aged 45-65 years who received an inactivated influenza vaccine. Donor details come from another sample of the same person, matched by shared clones. This sample comprised PBMCs from blood, obtained 11 to 12 days after vaccination. The V and J segments used are TRBV6-2 or TRBV6-3 and TRBJ1-5, with no confident D gene call. CDR3 protein: CASGHNNQPQHF. The nucleotide sequence reads as follows: TGTGCCAGCGGTCATAACAATCAGCCCCAGCATTTT.